This passage covers 31 T cell receptor beta chains from one sample sequenced in a study of blood T cell repertoires in COVID-19. The method was immunoSEQ multiplex PCR; TCRdb's version includes in-frame clones alone and lacks a portion of them. The sample carries about 73,000 clones, roughly 87% recorded once. Sequenced material: peripheral blood. The receptors derive from an elderly man with acute or convalescent COVID-19.

The genes are TRBV19 and TRBJ2-7; tentative D call: TRBD2 (6 bases). The V end was cut by 0 bases, the J end by 5 bases, with 8 bases between. The V gene's germline CDR1 is LNHDA and CDR2 SQIVND (reference sequence). There are 13 residues in the CDR3. The CDR3 loop reads CASSIEGGDEQYF. The CDR3 region has the DNA TGTGCCAGTAGTATAGAAGGAGGGGACGAGCAGTACTTC. Full variable domain (missing parts from reference TRBV19 and TRBJ2-7): DGGITQSPKYLFRKEGQNVTLSCEQNLNHDAMYWYRQDPGQGLRLIYYSQIVNDFQKGDIAEGYSVSREKKESFPLTVTSAQKNPTAFYLCASSIEGGDEQYFGPGTRLTVT.

The chain recombines TRBV4-1 with TRBJ2-7; TRBD1 agrees at 9 bases. CDR3 size: 15 residues. In germline, CDR1 is MGHRA, CDR2 YSYEKL. The junction had 6 bases not matched to a gene; V was cut back by 5 bases and J by 1 base. This CDR3 is CASSYSGTGSYEQYF. For the CDR3, the DNA is TGCGCCAGCAGCTATTCCGGGACAGGGTCCTACGAGCAGTACTTC.

The V call is TRBV30, the J call TRBJ2-6, with TRBD2 matching over 8 bases. Germline V gene data show CDR1 as GTSNPN and CDR2 as SVGIG (reference sequence). The CDR3 totals 18 residues. V dropped 3 bases and J dropped 0; count of bases not matched to a gene: 10. The CDR3 sequence is CAWRGRAGDNSGANVLTF. CDR3 nucleotide sequence: TGTGCCTGGAGAGGCCGAGCGGGAGACAACTCTGGGGCCAACGTCCTGACTTTC.

This chain links TRBV5-6 with TRBJ1-1, with 8 bases matching TRBD1. Trimming took 1 base from V and 2 from J; bases not matched to a gene: 7. This CDR3 is 16 amino acids long. The germline V gene encodes CDR1 SGHDT and CDR2 YYEEEE. In nucleotides, the CDR3 is TGTGCCAGCAGCTTGACATACAGGGGGTTAAACACTGAAGCTTTCTTT. This translates into CASSLTYRGLNTEAFF.

V usage is TRBV5-4 and J usage is TRBJ1-5; 7 bases line up with TRBD1. The CDR3 extends over 13 amino acids. The junction had 7 bases not matched to a gene; V was cut back by 5 bases and J by 8 bases. CDR1 is SGHNT, CDR2 YYREEE, per germline (reference sequence). DNA of the CDR3: TGTGCCAGCAGTCGGGACAGAGGGGAGCCCCAGCATTTT. Protein sequence: CASSRDRGEPQHF.

This clone appeared once. The chain combines TRBV19 with TRBJ2-1; 9 positions agree with TRBD2. V shed 7 bases and J 9 bases; nucleotides not matched to a gene: 13. Germline-derived CDR1 and CDR2 are LNHDA and SQIVND (reference sequence). This CDR3 comprises 15 residues. The CDR3 nucleotides are TGTGCCAGTACCCTAGGTAGCGGGAGTATCAGTGAGCAGTTCTTC. This translates into CASTLGSGSISEQFF.

The rearrangement joins TRBV3-1 (or the pseudogene TRBV3-2) to TRBJ2-5; D gene unclear. V lost 1 base and J 1 base, leaving 7 bases between the germline ends. CDR1 is LGHDT and CDR2 is YNNKEL in the germline V gene (reference sequence). This CDR3 has 14 residues. The CDR3 DNA is TGTGCCAGCAGCCAAGTTCAGGCCCAAGAGACCCAGTACTTC. Protein sequence: CASSQVQAQETQYF.

The chain has TRBV20-1 and TRBJ2-7; TRBD1 might be the D (5 bases). The CDR3 runs 12 residues. CDR1 DFQATT and CDR2 SNEGSKA come from the germline V gene (reference sequence). Trimming stripped 3 bases from V and 2 bases from J, with 8 bases between. CDR3 protein: CSASYRTYEQYF. CDR3 nucleotide sequence: TGCAGTGCTAGTTACAGGACCTACGAGCAGTACTTC.

The chain carries TRBV19 and TRBJ1-5; 9 positions match TRBD1. The trim removed 6 bases at V and 2 bases at J, leaving 5 bases unmatched. In germline, CDR1 is LNHDA, CDR2 SQIVND (reference sequence). The CDR3 is 15 residues long. The CDR3 DNA reads as TGTGCCAGTAGCCCTACAGGGGGCGGCAATCAGCCCCAGCATTTT. It specifies CASSPTGGGNQPQHF.

The V gene is TRBV5-1, the J gene TRBJ2-1; 7 nucleotides match TRBD2. CDR1 SGHRS and CDR2 YFSETQ come from the germline V gene. The CDR3 extends over 17 amino acids. Germline trimming cut 2 bases from V and 3 bases from J; bases unmatched to any gene: 11. CDR3: CASSFPTSGGGYNEQFF. In DNA form, the CDR3 reads TGCGCCAGCAGCTTCCCTACTTCGGGAGGCGGCTACAATGAGCAGTTCTTC.

This clone appeared once. This chain joins TRBV18 and TRBJ1-4; 7 bases map to TRBD1. The V gene end was trimmed by 3 bases and the J gene end by 6 bases; junction bases not matched to a gene: 4. The germline CDR1 and CDR2 sequences are KGHSH and LQKENI. CDR3 size: 14 residues. This CDR3 reads CASSPRGTDEKLFF. CDR3 nucleotides: TGTGCCAGCTCACCCCGTGGGACAGATGAAAAACTGTTTTTT.

The genes are TRBV3-1 (or the pseudogene TRBV3-2) and TRBJ1-1, with 8 bases lining up with TRBD1. Germline trimming cut 0 bases from V and 11 bases from J; bases unmatched to any gene: 5. CDR1 is LGHDT and CDR2 is YNNKEL in the germline V gene (reference sequence). This CDR3 region has 13 residues. CDR3 nucleotides: TGTGCCAGCAGCCAAGATCGGACAGGGTTGGCTTTCTTT. This translates into CASSQDRTGLAFF.

The gene calls are TRBV4-2 and TRBJ1-2; tentatively, D is TRBD1 (5 bases). The CDR3 runs to 17 residues. Germline lookup yields CDR1 LGHNA and CDR2 YNFKEQ. Deletions cut 0 bases from V and 8 bases from J, with 22 bases between. CDR3 sequence (DNA): TGTGCCAGCAGCCAAGAGAAGGGACTCCTCGAAGGCGGCGGCTACACCTTC. This translates into CASSQEKGLLEGGGYTF.

The CDR3 region has the DNA TGTGCCAGCAGCTTTCACAGGGGCTCCTATAATTCACCCCTCCACTTT. Translating gives CASSFHRGSYNSPLHF. The J gene is TRBJ1-6, the V gene TRBV5-5, with 7 bases lining up with TRBD1. Germline V lookup: CDR1 SGHKS, CDR2 YYEKEE (reference sequence). Trimming cost V 2 bases and J 0 bases; bases outside gene matches: 2. The CDR3 loop spans 16 amino acids. The full variable domain, in which reference TRBV5-5 and TRBJ1-6 provide the parts outside the CDR3, is DAGVTQSPTHLIKTRGQQVTLRCSPISGHKSVSWYQQVLGQGPQFIFQYYEKEERGRGNFPDRFSARQFPNYSSELNVNALLLGDSALYLCASSFHRGSYNSPLHFGNGTRLTVT.

The V gene is TRBV5-4, the J gene TRBJ2-1; 10 nucleotides agree with TRBD1. V shed 3 bases and J 4 bases; nucleotides not matched to a gene: 7. CDR3 size: 16 residues. Germline V CDR1 and CDR2: SGHNT, YYREEE (reference sequence). Here the CDR3 reads CASSWGTGARYNEQFF. The CDR3 DNA reads TGTGCCAGCAGCTGGGGGACAGGGGCTAGATACAATGAGCAGTTCTTC.

CDR3 region: CATSDTPGQGTDTQYF. Written as DNA, the CDR3 is TGTGCCACCAGTGATACTCCGGGACAGGGCACAGATACGCAGTATTTT. V usage is TRBV24-1 and J usage is TRBJ2-3, with 8 bases that match TRBD1. This CDR3 has 16 residues. J was trimmed by 1 base and V by 3 bases; bases with no gene match: 5. In germline, CDR1 is KGHDR, CDR2 SFDVKD.

This clone was detected only once. The rearrangement uses TRBV3-1 (or the pseudogene TRBV3-2) and TRBJ2-5, with a possible D match to TRBD1 (5 bases). In germline, CDR1 is LGHDT, CDR2 YNNKEL (reference sequence). The CDR3 is made up of 16 amino acids. Deletions cut 4 bases from V and 5 bases from J, with 20 bases between. The CDR3 protein is CASSPSSHQGRETQYF. The CDR3 DNA follows: TGTGCCAGCAGCCCATCCAGCCATCAGGGAAGGGAGACCCAGTACTTC.

V gene TRBV10-2 combines with J gene TRBJ2-5, with 8 bases matching TRBD1. V was pared by 5 bases and J by 4 bases, with 0 bases of the junction left unmatched. The CDR3 extends over 12 amino acids. The germline V gene encodes CDR1 WSHSY and CDR2 SAAADI. The CDR3 bases are TGCGCCAGCAGTACAGGGGGAGAGACCCAGTACTTC. Translated: CASSTGGETQYF.

The chain is built from TRBV3-1 (or the pseudogene TRBV3-2) and TRBJ1-1; D gene unclear. CDR1 and CDR2 (germline): LGHDT, YNNKEL (reference sequence). With 4 bases removed from V and 1 base from J, the gap between germline ends came to 7 bases. CDR3 length: 13 amino acids. In nucleotides, the CDR3 is TGTGCCAGCAGCCGCTCGGGGAACACTGAAGCTTTCTTT. Its protein product is CASSRSGNTEAFF.

The genes are TRBV18 and TRBJ2-1, with 10 bases lining up with TRBD1. Germline V lookup: CDR1 KGHSH, CDR2 LQKENI. The CDR3 covers 17 residues. V shed 3 bases, J shed 0 bases, and the junction held 5 bases outside the gene matches. The CDR3 region has the DNA TGTGCCAGCTCACCTCGGACAGGGGGATCCTCCTACAATGAGCAGTTCTTC. Protein product: CASSPRTGGSSYNEQFF.

The rearrangement joins TRBV18 to TRBJ2-7; 9 positions match TRBD2. Germline assignment: CDR1 KGHSH and CDR2 LQKENI. CDR3 length equals 16 residues. The J segment lost 0 bases and the V segment lost 5 bases, leaving 8 bases of the junction unmatched. The CDR3 coding sequence is TGTGCCAGCTCAAAATCTAGCGGGGTGAGCTCCTACGAGCAGTACTTC. This gives the protein CASSKSSGVSSYEQYF.

This sequence joins TRBV7-8 and TRBJ1-5; 7 nucleotides line up with TRBD1. Germline values: CDR1 SGHVS, CDR2 FQNEAQ. The CDR3 loop spans 14 amino acids. Germline trimming cut 6 bases from V and 7 bases from J; bases unmatched to any gene: 9. CDR3 sequence (DNA): TGTGCCAGCAGTCCGGGACAGTCGGCCCAGCCCCAGCATTTT. This translates into CASSPGQSAQPQHF. The full variable domain, completed using reference TRBV7-8 and TRBJ1-5, is GAGVSQSPRYKVAKRGQDVALRCDPISGHVSLFWYQQALGQGPEFLTYFQNEAQLDKSGLPSDRFFAERPEGSVSTLKIQRTQQEDSAVYLCASSPGQSAQPQHFGDGTRLSIL.

V usage is TRBV30 and J usage is TRBJ1-4, with D perhaps matching TRBD1 (5 bases). The CDR3 loop spans 15 amino acids. Trimming cost V 0 bases and J 3 bases, with 11 bases left between them. CDR1 is GTSNPN, CDR2 SVGIG, per germline (reference sequence). CDR3 DNA sequence: TGTGCCTGGAGTGTTGGCGGACAAGCTAATGAAAAACTGTTTTTT. This sequence encodes CAWSVGGQANEKLFF.

This clone appeared once. This rearrangement joins TRBV6-5 to TRBJ1-1; D perhaps matches TRBD1 (6 bases). Trimming left V 6 bases short and J 7 bases short, with 12 bases between. The CDR3 loop spans 12 amino acids. The germline gives CDR1 MNHEY, CDR2 SVGAGI. Here the CDR3 DNA reads TGTGCCAGCAGACCGGACAGAAGTGAAGCTTTCTTT. Translating gives CASRPDRSEAFF.

V usage is TRBV5-1 and J usage is TRBJ2-3; a weak D match, TRBD1 (6 bases). CDR1 and CDR2 from the germline V gene are SGHRS and YFSETQ. V was pared by 6 bases and J by 0 bases, with 14 bases between. The CDR3 totals 15 residues. This chain's CDR3 is CASTLTGSSTDTQYF. CDR3 sequence (DNA): TGCGCCAGCACCCTGACAGGATCTAGCACAGATACGCAGTATTTT.

Concerning this clone: The junction departs from germline at one end; a sequencing error may be responsible. The gene calls are TRBV29-1 and TRBJ1-1; 7 nucleotides agree with TRBD1. Germline CDR1 reads SQVTM; CDR2 reads ANQGSEA. The CDR3 runs 14 residues. The CDR3 region has the DNA TGCAGCGTTAAAGACAGGGTAAGGAACACTGAAGCTTTCTTT. It specifies CSVKDRVRNTEAFF.

The chain employs TRBV19 and TRBJ1-2; tentative D call: TRBD1 (6 bases). V dropped 2 bases and J dropped 5 bases, with 6 bases sitting between them. The germline gives CDR1 LNHDA, CDR2 SQIVND (reference sequence). CDR3 size: 12 residues. CDR3 loop: CASSIQGYGYTF. In DNA form, the CDR3 reads TGTGCCAGTAGTATACAGGGGTATGGCTACACCTTC.

The V and J genes are TRBV4-1 and TRBJ1-4, with 9 positions matching TRBD1. This CDR3 region has 14 residues. Trimming took 4 bases from V and 4 from J; bases not matched to a gene: 1. Germline V gives CDR1 MGHRA, CDR2 YSYEKL. The CDR3, as DNA: TGCGCCAGCAGCCGGGACAGGGTTAATGAAAAACTGTTTTTT. Amino acids: CASSRDRVNEKLFF.

This clone was detected once. The chain is built from TRBV25-1 and TRBJ1-4; D might be TRBD1 (5 bases). CDR1 is MGHDK and CDR2 is SYGVNS in the germline V gene. V was pared by 2 bases and J by 10 bases, with 14 bases between. This CDR3 is 14 amino acids long. The CDR3 bases are TGTGCCAGCAGTGAAACGACAGTAGAAGGAAAACTGTTTTTT. This gives the protein CASSETTVEGKLFF.

The V gene is TRBV19, the J gene TRBJ2-3, with a tentative D call TRBD2 (5 bases). The CDR3 covers 15 residues. CDR1 is LNHDA and CDR2 is SQIVND in the germline V gene (reference sequence). V shed 5 bases and J shed 2 bases, with 14 bases lying between them. CDR3 amino acids: CASSSQRRHTDTQYF. The CDR3 DNA reads as TGTGCCAGTAGTTCTCAGCGGAGACACACAGATACGCAGTATTTT.

The V and J genes are TRBV6-1 and TRBJ1-5; tentative D call: TRBD1 (5 bases). Germline CDR1 and CDR2: MNHNS and SASEGT. The V and J ends lost 2 bases and 0 bases respectively, with 11 bases between them. This CDR3 region has 16 residues. CDR3 in DNA: TGTGCCAGCAGTGAACTCGGGGGTAATAGCAATCAGCCCCAGCATTTT. Translating it yields CASSELGGNSNQPQHF.